Sequencing of this T cell receptor beta chain was carried out in a study of shared clonotypes between healthy human individuals. On this clone itself: Its antigen is unidentified.

How the authors handled the data: ImmunoSEQ output held junction-only sequences without quality scores, so filtering differed. Profiling relied on immunoSEQ multiplex PCR, and the TCRdb table lists in-frame clones only, not all of them. V, J and clone size are taken as reported in that table, and D and trimming were inferred from the DNA itself. The sample records about 1.5 million clones, roughly 96% being singletons. Study findings and constraints: Clonotypes that were shared across several donors made up approximately 5% of naive CD4 clonotypes.

Donors comprised only Caucasian adults living in Nashville, Tennessee. Sequencing was performed on naive CD4+ T cells sorted from blood. Subset of the sample: CD45RA+ positively selected. The clonotype originates from a man aged 25 to 40 in good health.

The CDR3 region is CASSLGLGLGYEQYF. The DNA for the CDR3 is TGTGCCAGCAGCTTAGGTTTAGGGCTGGGGTACGAGCAGTACTTC. The rearrangement links TRBV11-2 to TRBJ2-7; the D is unclear. The CDR3 is 15 residues long. Germline values: CDR1 SGHAT, CDR2 FQNNGV. V gave up 1 base and J gave up 4 bases, with 14 bases separating them.